This T cell receptor beta chain comes out of a study of identifying expanded T cells in peripheral blood. The study's findings and limits: Technical replicates showed roughly 1.2 changed clones; roughly two weeks roughly 15; four weeks 19. Variance in clone template counts between approximately two-week samples significantly increased with total template count across all healthy donors.

On this clone: Its specificity is not known.

No infections or other immune events were documented during collection. In germline, CDR1 is MDHEN, CDR2 SYDVKM. After removal of 6 bases from V and 7 bases from J, the junction contained 10 bases not matched to a gene. CDR3 length: 16 residues. This table comes from immunoSEQ multiplex PCR, and its TCRdb copy is limited to in-frame clones, with some not included. The data hold about 81,000 clones, with 84% observed a single time. This receptor was taken from a person aged 18 to 75 in good health. The chain combines TRBV28 with TRBJ2-1, with 12 bases that match TRBD1. The sequenced material came from blood. The DNA of the CDR3 is TGTGCCAGCAGCCTACCCGGGACAGGGGGCATAAATGAGCAGTTCTTC. Protein sequence: CASSLPGTGGINEQFF. Combining the CDR3 with reference TRBV28 and TRBJ2-1 gives the whole variable domain DVKVTQSSRYLVKRTGEKVFLECVQDMDHENMFWYRQDPGLGLRLIYFSYDVKMKEKGDIPEGYSVSREKKERFSLILESASTNQTSMYLCASSLPGTGGINEQFFGPGTRLTVL.